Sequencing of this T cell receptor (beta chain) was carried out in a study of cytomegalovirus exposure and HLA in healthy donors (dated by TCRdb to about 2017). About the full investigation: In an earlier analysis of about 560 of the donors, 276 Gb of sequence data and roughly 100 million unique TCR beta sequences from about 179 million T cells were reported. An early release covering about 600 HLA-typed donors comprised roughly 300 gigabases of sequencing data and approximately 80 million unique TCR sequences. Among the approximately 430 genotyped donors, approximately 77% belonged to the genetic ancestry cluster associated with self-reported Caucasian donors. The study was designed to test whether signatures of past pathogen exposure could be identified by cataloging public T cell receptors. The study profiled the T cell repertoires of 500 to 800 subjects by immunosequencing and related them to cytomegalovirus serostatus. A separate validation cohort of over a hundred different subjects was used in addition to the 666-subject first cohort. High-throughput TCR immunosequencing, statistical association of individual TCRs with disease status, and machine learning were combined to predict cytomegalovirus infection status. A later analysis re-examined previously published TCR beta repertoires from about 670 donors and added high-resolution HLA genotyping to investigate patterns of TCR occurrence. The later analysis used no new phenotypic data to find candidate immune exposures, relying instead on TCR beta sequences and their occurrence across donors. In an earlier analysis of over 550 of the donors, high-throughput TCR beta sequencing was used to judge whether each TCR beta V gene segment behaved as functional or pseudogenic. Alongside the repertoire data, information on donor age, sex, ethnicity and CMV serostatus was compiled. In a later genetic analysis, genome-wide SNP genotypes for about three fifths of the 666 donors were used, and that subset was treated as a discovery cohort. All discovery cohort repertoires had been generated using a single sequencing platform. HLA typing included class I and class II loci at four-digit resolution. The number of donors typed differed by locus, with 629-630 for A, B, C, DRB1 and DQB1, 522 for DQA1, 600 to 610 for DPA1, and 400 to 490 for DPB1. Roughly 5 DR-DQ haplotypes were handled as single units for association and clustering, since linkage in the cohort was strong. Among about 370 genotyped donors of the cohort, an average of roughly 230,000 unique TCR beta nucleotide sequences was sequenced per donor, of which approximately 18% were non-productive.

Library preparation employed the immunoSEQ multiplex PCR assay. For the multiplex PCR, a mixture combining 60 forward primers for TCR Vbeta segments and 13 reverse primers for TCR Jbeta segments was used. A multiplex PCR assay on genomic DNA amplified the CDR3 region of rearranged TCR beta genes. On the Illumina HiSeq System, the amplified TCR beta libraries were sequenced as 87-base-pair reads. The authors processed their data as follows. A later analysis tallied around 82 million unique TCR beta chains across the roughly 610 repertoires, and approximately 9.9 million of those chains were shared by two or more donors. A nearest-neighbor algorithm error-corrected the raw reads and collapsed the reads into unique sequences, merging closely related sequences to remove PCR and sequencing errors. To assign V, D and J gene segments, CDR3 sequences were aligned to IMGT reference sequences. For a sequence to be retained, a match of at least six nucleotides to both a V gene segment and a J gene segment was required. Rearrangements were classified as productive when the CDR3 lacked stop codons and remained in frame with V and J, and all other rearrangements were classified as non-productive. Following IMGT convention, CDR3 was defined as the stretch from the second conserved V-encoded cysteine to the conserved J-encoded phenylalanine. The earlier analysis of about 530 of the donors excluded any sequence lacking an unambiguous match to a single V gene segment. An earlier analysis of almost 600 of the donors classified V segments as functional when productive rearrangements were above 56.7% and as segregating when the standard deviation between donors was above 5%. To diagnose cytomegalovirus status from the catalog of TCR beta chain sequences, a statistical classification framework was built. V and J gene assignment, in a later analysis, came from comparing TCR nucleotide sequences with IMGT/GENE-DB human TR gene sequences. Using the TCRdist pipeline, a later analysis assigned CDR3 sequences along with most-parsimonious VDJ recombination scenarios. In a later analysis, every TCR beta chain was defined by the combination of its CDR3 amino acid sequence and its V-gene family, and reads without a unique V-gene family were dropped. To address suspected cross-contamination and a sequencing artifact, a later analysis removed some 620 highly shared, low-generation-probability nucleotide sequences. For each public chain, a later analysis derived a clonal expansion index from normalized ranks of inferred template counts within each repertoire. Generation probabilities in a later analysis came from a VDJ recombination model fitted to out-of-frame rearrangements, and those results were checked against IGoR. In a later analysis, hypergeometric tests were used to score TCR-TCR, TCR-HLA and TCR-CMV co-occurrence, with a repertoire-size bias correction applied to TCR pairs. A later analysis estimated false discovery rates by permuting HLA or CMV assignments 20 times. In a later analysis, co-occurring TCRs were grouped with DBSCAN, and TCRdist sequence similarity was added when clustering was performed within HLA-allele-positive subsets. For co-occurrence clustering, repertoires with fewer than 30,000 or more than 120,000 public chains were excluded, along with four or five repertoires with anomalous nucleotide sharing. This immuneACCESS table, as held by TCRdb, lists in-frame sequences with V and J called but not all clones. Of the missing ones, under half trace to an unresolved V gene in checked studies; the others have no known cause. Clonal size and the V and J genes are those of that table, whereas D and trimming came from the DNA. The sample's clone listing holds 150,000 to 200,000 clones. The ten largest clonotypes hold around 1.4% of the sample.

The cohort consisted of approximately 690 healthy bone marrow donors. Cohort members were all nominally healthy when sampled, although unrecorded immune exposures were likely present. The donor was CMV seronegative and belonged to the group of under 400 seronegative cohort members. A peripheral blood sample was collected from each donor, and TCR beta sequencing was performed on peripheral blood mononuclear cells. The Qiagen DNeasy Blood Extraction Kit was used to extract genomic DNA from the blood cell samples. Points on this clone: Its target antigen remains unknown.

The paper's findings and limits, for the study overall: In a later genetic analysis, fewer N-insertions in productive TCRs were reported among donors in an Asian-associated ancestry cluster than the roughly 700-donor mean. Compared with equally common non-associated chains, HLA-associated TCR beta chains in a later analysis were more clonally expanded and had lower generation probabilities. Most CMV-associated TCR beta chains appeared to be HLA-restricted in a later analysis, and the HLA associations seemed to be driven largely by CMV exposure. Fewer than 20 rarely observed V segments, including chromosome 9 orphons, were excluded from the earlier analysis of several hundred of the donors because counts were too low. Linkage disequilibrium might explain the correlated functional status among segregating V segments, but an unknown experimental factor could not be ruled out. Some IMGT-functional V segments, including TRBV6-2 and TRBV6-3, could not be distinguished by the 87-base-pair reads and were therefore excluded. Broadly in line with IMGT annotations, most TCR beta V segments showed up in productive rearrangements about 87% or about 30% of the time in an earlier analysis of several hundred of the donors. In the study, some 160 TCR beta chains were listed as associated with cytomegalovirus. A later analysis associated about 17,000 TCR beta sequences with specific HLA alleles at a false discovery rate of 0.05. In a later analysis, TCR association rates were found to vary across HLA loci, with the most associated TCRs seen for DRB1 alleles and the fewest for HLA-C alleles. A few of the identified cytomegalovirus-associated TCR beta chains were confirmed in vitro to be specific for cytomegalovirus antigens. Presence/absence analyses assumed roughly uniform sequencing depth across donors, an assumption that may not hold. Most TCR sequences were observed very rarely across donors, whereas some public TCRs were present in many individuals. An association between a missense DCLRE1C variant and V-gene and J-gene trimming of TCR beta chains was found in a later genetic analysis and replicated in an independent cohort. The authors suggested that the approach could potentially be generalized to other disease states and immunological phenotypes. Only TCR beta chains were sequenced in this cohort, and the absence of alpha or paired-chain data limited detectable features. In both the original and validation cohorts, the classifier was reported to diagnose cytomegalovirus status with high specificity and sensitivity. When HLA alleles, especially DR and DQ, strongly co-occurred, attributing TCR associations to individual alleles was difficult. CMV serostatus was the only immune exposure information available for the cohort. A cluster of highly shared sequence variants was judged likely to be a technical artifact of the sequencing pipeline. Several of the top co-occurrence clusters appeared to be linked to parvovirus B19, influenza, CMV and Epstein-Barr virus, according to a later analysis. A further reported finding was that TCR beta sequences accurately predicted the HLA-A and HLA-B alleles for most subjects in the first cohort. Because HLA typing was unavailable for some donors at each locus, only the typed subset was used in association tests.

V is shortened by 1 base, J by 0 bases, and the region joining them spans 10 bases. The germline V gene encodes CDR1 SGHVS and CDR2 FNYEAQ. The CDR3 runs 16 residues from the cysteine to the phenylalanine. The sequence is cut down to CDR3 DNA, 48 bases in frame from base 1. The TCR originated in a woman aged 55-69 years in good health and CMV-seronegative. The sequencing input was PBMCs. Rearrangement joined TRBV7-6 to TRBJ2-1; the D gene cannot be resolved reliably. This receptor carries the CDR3 CASSLGSSRSYNEQFF. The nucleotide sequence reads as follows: TGTGCCAGCAGCTTAGGTAGCTCCCGCTCCTACAATGAGCAGTTCTTC.